This T cell receptor beta chain derives from a study of T cells in Graves' hyperthyroidism and ophthalmopathy. Germline CDR1 and CDR2: MGHRA and YSYEKL. V shed 4 bases and J 5 bases; nucleotides not matched to a gene: 10. The CDR3 sequence is 17 residues long. Graves' hyperthyroidism qualified as stable when ophthalmopathy did not progress within 18 months. As for this clonotype: Its antigen is unknown.

RNA transcripts served as the template for amplifying TCR beta CDR3 regions. Carried out on the TCR CDR3, a first-round RT-PCR used the HTBI primer set. TCRdb recomputed calls from the multiplex PCR reads with MiXCR, one row per CDR3 protein. The sample includes hundreds of thousands of distinct CDR3 sequences, over 35% seen only once; the top ten take 7.5% to 9.5%. Study-level points and caveats: In blood, most of the thyroid clonotypes expanded above 0.001 were also present.

The chain couples TRBV4-1 to TRBJ1-6, with TRBD1 matching 8 bases. This TCR was recovered from a man in his late teens or twenties with Graves' hyperthyroidism. Sequenced input: blood. This chain's CDR3 is CASSPGGWTGHNSPLHF. The DNA for the CDR3 is TGCGCCAGCAGCCCGGGGGGCTGGACAGGGCATAATTCACCCCTCCACTTT.